This TCR beta chain was found in a study of tissue T cells after allogeneic stem cell transplantation. Whole-study results and caveats: The study did not identify alloreactive or antigen-specific tissue TCRs, and some clones might be persisting host cells. In patients and mice, blood and spleen missed much of tissue repertoire. Anatomically similar tissues had similar TCR repertoires within each patient.

To note about this clone: Its specificity is not known. Gene names are mouse gene names. The read halts 1 residue ahead of the CDR3 end, with the missing end drawn from the germline J gene.

The V and J ends lost 1 base and 2 bases, in that order; junction bases with no gene match: 2. The length of the CDR3 is 16 residues. CDR1 and CDR2 from the germline V gene are FNHDT and SITEND (reference sequence). TCRbeta CDR3 was sequenced at survey depth with template counts. Some clones are missing from TCRdb's copy, which holds only in-frame ones; the method was immunoSEQ multiplex PCR. The sample records roughly 51,000 clones, approximately 73% being singletons. The chain carries TRBV19 and TRBJ1-3, with 11 bases matching TRBD1. The specimen was sorted cells pooled from one or two spleens. The clonotype comes from a pool of C57BL/6 mice in good health. The covered CDR3 bases are TGTGCCAGCAGTATATCGGGACAGGGGGCTGGAAATACGCTCTAT. Its protein product is CASSISGQGAGNTLY. The entire CDR3 is CASSISGQGAGNTLYF.